What follows is one T cell receptor beta chain and its context. Antigen: not known. The junction and the germline gene differ at one end; a read error may be behind it. As originally analysed: ImmunoSEQ supplied junction-only sequences lacking quality scores, so filtering was different. Here immunoSEQ multiplex PCR was the method, and the copy in TCRdb shows in-frame clones only, minus some. Clone size and the V and J calls come from that table; the DNA yielded D and trimming. The repertoire holds about 1 million clones, with 60% to 80% as singletons. This record comes from a study of shared clonotypes between healthy human individuals. Overall study findings and caveats: Investigators expected sequencing depth to affect clonotype sharing among donors.

All donors were Caucasian adults living in Nashville, Tennessee. The receptor comes from a man between 18 and 35 years old in good health. Source material: memory CD4+ T cells sorted from blood. Noted subset: CD45RA-negative fraction.

CDR3 in amino acids: CASSANALTRF. DNA for the CDR3: TGTGCCAGCAGCGCTAACGCGCTGACCAGATTT. The rearrangement joins TRBV5-4 to TRBJ1-1; D gene ambiguous. The CDR3 spans 11 residues. Germline CDR1 and CDR2: SGHNT and YYREEE (reference sequence).